This T cell receptor beta chain emerged from a study of cytomegalovirus exposure and HLA in healthy donors. General observations from the study: About 87% or about 30% of the time was how often most TCR beta V segments were productive, according to an earlier analysis. Per published accounts, TCR beta sequences correctly predicted the HLA-A and HLA-B alleles of most subjects. There was a cluster of highly shared sequence variants that was likely a sequencing artifact.

Use of 60 Vbeta and 13 Jbeta primers characterized the PCR. The assay was immunoSEQ multiplex PCR, and TCRdb's table has in-frame clones only and misses some. The data contain 110,000 or so clones, 82% of them singletons. This clone occurred a few times. Its antigen is not identified. The material sequenced was PBMCs. This TCR was recovered from a woman aged 18-29 years in good health and CMV-seronegative.

CDR3 in amino acids: CASSDSMNTEAFF. The CDR3 region has the DNA TGTGCCAGCAGTGACTCCATGAACACTGAAGCTTTCTTT. This chain links TRBV6-4 with TRBJ1-1; the D is unclear. This CDR3 is 13 amino acids long. CDR1 is MRHNA and CDR2 is SNTAGT in the germline V gene. V was cut by 0 bases and J by 0 bases, with 2 bases left in between.